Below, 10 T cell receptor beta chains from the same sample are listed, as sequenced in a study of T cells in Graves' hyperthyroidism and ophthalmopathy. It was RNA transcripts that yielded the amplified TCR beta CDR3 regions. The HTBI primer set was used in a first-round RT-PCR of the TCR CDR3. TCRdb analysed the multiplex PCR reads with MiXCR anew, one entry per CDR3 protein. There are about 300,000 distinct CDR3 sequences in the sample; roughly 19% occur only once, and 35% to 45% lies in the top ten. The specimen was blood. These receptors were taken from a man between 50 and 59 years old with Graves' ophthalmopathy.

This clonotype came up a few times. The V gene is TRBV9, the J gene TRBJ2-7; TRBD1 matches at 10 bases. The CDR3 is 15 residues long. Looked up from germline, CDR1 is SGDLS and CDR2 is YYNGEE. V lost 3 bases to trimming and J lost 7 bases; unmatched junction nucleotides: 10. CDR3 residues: CASSDRQGAVYEQYF. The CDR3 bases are TGTGCCAGCAGCGATCGACAGGGGGCCGTGTATGAGCAGTACTTC.

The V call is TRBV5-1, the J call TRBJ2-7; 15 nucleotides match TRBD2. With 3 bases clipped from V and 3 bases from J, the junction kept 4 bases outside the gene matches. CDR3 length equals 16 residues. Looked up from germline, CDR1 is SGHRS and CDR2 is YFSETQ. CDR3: CASSWQGLAGGYEQYF. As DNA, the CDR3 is TGCGCCAGCAGCTGGCAGGGACTAGCGGGAGGCTACGAGCAGTACTTC.

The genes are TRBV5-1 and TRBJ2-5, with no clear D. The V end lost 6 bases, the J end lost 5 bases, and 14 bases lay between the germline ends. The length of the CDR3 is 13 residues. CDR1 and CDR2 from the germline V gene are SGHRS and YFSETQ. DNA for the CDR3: TGCGCCAGCACCCTAGGTGGTCGGGAGACCCAGTACTTC. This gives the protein CASTLGGRETQYF.

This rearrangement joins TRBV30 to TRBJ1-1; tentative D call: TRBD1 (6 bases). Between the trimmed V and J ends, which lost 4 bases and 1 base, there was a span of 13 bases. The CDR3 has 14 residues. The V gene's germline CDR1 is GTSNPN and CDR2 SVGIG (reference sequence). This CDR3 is CAWTTGGPNTEAFF. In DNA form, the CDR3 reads TGTGCCTGGACCACCGGGGGGCCGAACACTGAAGCTTTCTTT.

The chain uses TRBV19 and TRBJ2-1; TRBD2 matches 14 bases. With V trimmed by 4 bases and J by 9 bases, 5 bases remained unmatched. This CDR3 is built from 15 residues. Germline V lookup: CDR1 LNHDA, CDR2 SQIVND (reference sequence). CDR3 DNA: TGTGCCAGTAGTACCGGGACTAGCGGGAGTGGTGAGCAGTTCTTC. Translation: CASSTGTSGSGEQFF.

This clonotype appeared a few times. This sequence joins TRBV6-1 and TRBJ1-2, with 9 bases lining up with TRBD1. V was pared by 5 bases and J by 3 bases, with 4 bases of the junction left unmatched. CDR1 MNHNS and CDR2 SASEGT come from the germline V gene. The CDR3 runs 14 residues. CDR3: CASSTGQGYYGYTF. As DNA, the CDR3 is TGTGCCAGCAGTACGGGACAGGGTTACTATGGCTACACCTTC.

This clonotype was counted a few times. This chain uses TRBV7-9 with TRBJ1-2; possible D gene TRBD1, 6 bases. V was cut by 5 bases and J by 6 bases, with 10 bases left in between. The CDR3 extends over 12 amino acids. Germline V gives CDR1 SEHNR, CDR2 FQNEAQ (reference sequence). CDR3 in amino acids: CASSQQGHGYTF. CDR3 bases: TGTGCCAGCAGCCAACAGGGTCATGGCTACACCTTC. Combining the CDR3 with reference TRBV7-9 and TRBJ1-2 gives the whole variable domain DTGVSQNPRHKITKRGQNVTFRCDPISEHNRLYWYRQTLGQGPEFLTYFQNEAQLEKSRLLSDRFSAERPKGSFSTLEIQRTEQGDSAMYLCASSQQGHGYTFGSGTRLTVV.

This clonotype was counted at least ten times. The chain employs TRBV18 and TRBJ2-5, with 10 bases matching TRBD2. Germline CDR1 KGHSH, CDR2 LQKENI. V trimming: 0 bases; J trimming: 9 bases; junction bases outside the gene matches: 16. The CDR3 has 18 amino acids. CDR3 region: CASSPPDGTSVLKGAQYF. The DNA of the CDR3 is TGTGCCAGCTCACCACCGGACGGGACTAGCGTTCTAAAAGGGGCCCAGTACTTC.

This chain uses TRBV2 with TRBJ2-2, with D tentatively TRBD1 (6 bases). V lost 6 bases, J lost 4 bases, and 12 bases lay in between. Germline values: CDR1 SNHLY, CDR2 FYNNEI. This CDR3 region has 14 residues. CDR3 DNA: TGTGCCAGCAGGTCAGGGGCTCTCACCGGGGAGCTGTTTTTT. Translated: CASRSGALTGELFF.

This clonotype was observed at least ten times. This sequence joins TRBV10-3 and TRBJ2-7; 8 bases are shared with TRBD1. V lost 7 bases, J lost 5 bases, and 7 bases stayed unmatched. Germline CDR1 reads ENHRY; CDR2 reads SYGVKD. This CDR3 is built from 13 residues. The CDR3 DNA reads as TGTGCCATCAAAGGACAGGGCAGTAACGAGCAGTACTTC. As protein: CAIKGQGSNEQYF.